Below are 23 T cell receptor beta chains sequenced from a single sample in a study of control samples from healthy donors and cancer patients. The assay was immunoSEQ multiplex PCR, and TCRdb's table has in-frame clones only and misses some. The sample lists around 76,000 clones; 75% to 90% were seen once. Sequencing was done on a sample of PBMCs. The source of these receptors is a woman aged 45-65 years with colorectal cancer.

This clone was seen a single time. The chain uses TRBV2 and TRBJ1-2; 9 nucleotides agree with TRBD1. The CDR3 is 15 amino acids. The junction had 9 bases not matched to a gene; V was cut back by 6 bases and J by 4 bases. Germline V lookup: CDR1 SNHLY, CDR2 FYNNEI. The DNA of the CDR3 is TGTGCCAGCAGCCAAGCGACAGGGGGATCCTATGGCTACACCTTC. Protein product: CASSQATGGSYGYTF.

The chain couples TRBV6-2 or TRBV6-3 to TRBJ2-1; D ambiguous. Trimming stripped 6 bases from V and 2 bases from J, with 14 bases between. Germline values: CDR1 MNHEY, CDR2 SVGEGT. The CDR3 sequence is 15 residues long. The CDR3 coding sequence is TGTGCCAGCAGCTCCGGACCCGCGGCCTACAATGAGCAGTTCTTC. Its protein product is CASSSGPAAYNEQFF.

The chain is built from TRBV5-1 and TRBJ2-6; D ambiguous. Germline lookup yields CDR1 SGHRS and CDR2 YFSETQ. The CDR3 is 18 amino acids. V lost 4 bases and J 0 bases, leaving 17 bases between the germline ends. CDR3 loop: CASSVTVLTFSGANVLTF. CDR3 DNA: TGCGCCAGCAGCGTGACTGTCCTTACCTTCTCTGGGGCCAACGTCCTGACTTTC.

This chain joins TRBV6-5 and TRBJ1-5; the D is unclear. Germline CDR1 is MNHEY and CDR2 is SVGAGI. Trimming removed 4 bases from V and 0 bases from J, with 4 bases in between. The CDR3 runs to 13 residues. CDR3 in amino acids: CASSWNSNQPQHF. CDR3 coding DNA: TGTGCCAGCAGTTGGAATAGCAATCAGCCCCAGCATTTT.

The chain uses TRBV21-1 and TRBJ2-7. TRBV21-1 is labeled a pseudogene. The CDR3 has 15 amino acids. The CDR3 sequence is CASSKVDRARYEQYV. DNA of the CDR3: TGTGCCAGCAGCAAAGTGGACCGGGCCCGCTACGAGCAGTACGTC.

The chain carries TRBV6-2 or TRBV6-3 and TRBJ2-2; perhaps TRBD2 as D (7 bases). With 4 bases removed from V and 4 bases from J, the gap between germline ends came to 13 bases. This CDR3 region has 15 residues. Germline V gene data show CDR1 as MNHEY and CDR2 as SVGEGT. The CDR3 loop reads CASSWGGAGTGELFF. The CDR3 coding sequence is TGTGCCAGCAGTTGGGGGGGCGCGGGCACCGGGGAGCTGTTTTTT.

The chain combines TRBV7-9 with TRBJ1-2; D call uncertain. Germline loops: CDR1 SEHNR, CDR2 FQNEAQ (reference sequence). V gave up 1 base and J gave up 8 bases, with 14 bases separating them. The CDR3 extends over 14 amino acids. The CDR3 nucleotides read TGTGCCAGCAGCTTAGGCGGGCAAAGGGCGGGCTACACCTTC. As protein: CASSLGGQRAGYTF. The full variable domain, in which reference TRBV7-9 and TRBJ1-2 provide the parts outside the CDR3, is DTGVSQNPRHKITKRGQNVTFRCDPISEHNRLYWYRQTLGQGPEFLTYFQNEAQLEKSRLLSDRFSAERPKGSFSTLEIQRTEQGDSAMYLCASSLGGQRAGYTFGSGTRLTVV.

The gene calls are TRBV6-5 and TRBJ1-1; 7 bases align to TRBD1. This CDR3 comprises 14 residues. J gave up 7 bases and V 7 bases, and 12 bases lay outside the gene matches. Germline CDR1 MNHEY, CDR2 SVGAGI. The CDR3 spells CASKYRDREVEAFF. CDR3 sequence (DNA): TGTGCCAGCAAATATCGTGACAGGGAGGTTGAAGCTTTCTTT.

This clone was counted between two and nine times. The gene calls are TRBV2 and TRBJ1-3; tentatively, D is TRBD1 (6 bases). The CDR3 is 16 residues long. V gave up 2 bases and J gave up 0 bases, with 11 bases separating them. In germline, CDR1 is SNHLY, CDR2 FYNNEI. This chain's CDR3 is CASSEFGGSSGNTIYF. In DNA form, the CDR3 reads TGTGCCAGCAGTGAATTCGGGGGCAGCTCTGGAAACACCATATATTTT.

This chain links TRBV5-1 with TRBJ1-1; D ambiguous. V dropped 0 bases and J dropped 1 base, with 7 bases sitting between them. The germline gives CDR1 SGHRS, CDR2 YFSETQ. This CDR3 is 14 amino acids long. CDR3 sequence: CASSLGGENTEAFF. Written as DNA, the CDR3 is TGCGCCAGCAGCTTGGGGGGAGAGAACACTGAAGCTTTCTTT.

This chain connects TRBV7-9 to TRBJ1-1; 9 nucleotides line up with TRBD1. With V trimmed by 6 bases and J by 3 bases, 2 bases remained unmatched. The CDR3 extends over 13 amino acids. Germline V gene data show CDR1 as SEHNR and CDR2 as FQNEAQ (reference sequence). The CDR3 is CASSRQGDTEAFF. The CDR3 nucleotides are TGTGCCAGCAGTCGACAGGGGGACACTGAAGCTTTCTTT.

The chain combines TRBV2 with TRBJ2-3, with D perhaps TRBD1 (5 bases). Deletions cut 7 bases from V and 2 bases from J, with 13 bases between. CDR3 length: 14 amino acids. CDR1 is SNHLY, CDR2 FYNNEI, per germline. The CDR3 nucleotides read TGTGCCAGCACAGGGCCTAATCCCACAGATACGCAGTATTTT. Encoded protein: CASTGPNPTDTQYF.

This clone has just a few counts. The chain uses TRBV19 and TRBJ1-5, with D tentatively TRBD1 (5 bases). Germline CDR1 LNHDA, CDR2 SQIVND (reference sequence). Trimming stripped 1 base from V and 8 bases from J, with 9 bases between. The CDR3 is 13 amino acids. CDR3 sequence reads: CASSIGTQEPQHF. CDR3 coding DNA: TGTGCCAGTAGTATAGGAACACAGGAGCCCCAGCATTTT.

CDR3 loop: CASSFSGTGINQPQHF. Here the CDR3 DNA reads TGTGCCAGCAGCTTTTCCGGGACAGGGATCAATCAGCCCCAGCATTTT. The chain is built from TRBV7-2 and TRBJ1-5; TRBD1 aligns across 9 bases. J gave up 3 bases and V 3 bases, and 6 bases lay outside the gene matches. In germline, CDR1 is SGHTA, CDR2 FQGNSA. The CDR3 is 16 amino acids.

The chain has TRBV7-9 and TRBJ1-3; D is possibly TRBD1 (6 bases). This CDR3 comprises 13 residues. In germline, CDR1 is SEHNR, CDR2 FQNEAQ (reference sequence). Trimming removed 7 bases at V and 4 bases at J, with 11 bases between. The CDR3 DNA sequence: TGTGCCAGCACCGAAGACAGGGGAAACACCATATATTTT. Its protein product is CASTEDRGNTIYF.

The chain has TRBV5-1 and TRBJ1-5, with D perhaps TRBD1 (5 bases). Trimming pared 4 bases from V and 5 bases from J, leaving 16 bases between. From germline, CDR1 is SGHRS and CDR2 YFSETQ. This CDR3 contains 15 residues. The CDR3 loop is CASSADGGGHQPQHF. DNA of the CDR3: TGCGCCAGCAGCGCGGACGGGGGTGGGCATCAGCCCCAGCATTTT.

V usage is TRBV28 and J usage is TRBJ2-4; D is tentatively TRBD1 or TRBD2 (7 bases each). The CDR3 has 16 residues. Trimming took 7 bases from V and 1 from J, leaving 17 bases between them. Germline V lookup: CDR1 MDHEN, CDR2 SYDVKM. Here the CDR3 reads CASTQGGGAAKNIQYF. CDR3 nucleotide sequence: TGTGCCAGCACCCAGGGAGGGGGCGCGGCCAAAAACATTCAGTACTTC.

V and J are TRBV2 and TRBJ1-4; D is possibly TRBD1 (5 bases). There are 13 residues in the CDR3. Germline assignment: CDR1 SNHLY and CDR2 FYNNEI. V was pared by 7 bases and J by 7 bases, with 13 bases between. For the CDR3, the DNA is TGTGCCAGCAATGGGGGAGGGTCTGAAAAACTGTTTTTT. Translated, it gives CASNGGGSEKLFF. Looking up the rest from reference TRBV2 and TRBJ1-4 gives the full variable domain: EPEVTQTPSHQVTQMGQEVILRCVPISNHLYFYWYRQILGQKVEFLVSFYNNEISEKSEIFDDQFSVERPDGSNFTLKIRSTKLEDSAMYFCASNGGGSEKLFFGSGTQLSVL.

The chain couples TRBV10-1 to TRBJ1-1; D perhaps matches TRBD1 (5 bases). V lost 6 bases, J lost 12 bases, and 17 bases lay in between. CDR1 and CDR2 (germline): WNHNN, SYGVQD (reference sequence). The CDR3 has 12 residues. The CDR3 DNA follows: TGCGCCAGCAGACGGGACTACGGGGGATCTTTCTTT. It yields the protein CASRRDYGGSFF.

This clone was recorded a few times. The sample carries other DNA sequences with the same CDR3. The chain has TRBV2 and TRBJ1-1; D perhaps matches TRBD1 (5 bases). Per germline, CDR1 SNHLY and CDR2 FYNNEI. The CDR3 has 13 residues. Trimming left V 6 bases short and J 2 bases short, with 10 bases between. CDR3: CASSQGENTEAFF. CDR3 DNA sequence: TGTGCCAGCAGCCAGGGAGAAAACACTGAAGCTTTCTTT.

In its sample, this clone was seen once. The chain carries TRBV18 and TRBJ2-5; D ambiguous. The germline V gene has CDR1 KGHSH and CDR2 LQKENI. V was cut by 3 bases and J by 2 bases, with 4 bases left in between. The CDR3 covers 12 residues. The CDR3 bases are TGTGCCAGCTCACCGGAACAAGAGACCCAGTACTTC. Protein product: CASSPEQETQYF.

This clone was seen a few times. In DNA, the CDR3 is TGTGCCACTGTCCAGGGGAAGGATAGCAATCAGCCCCAGCATTTT. Protein product: CATVQGKDSNQPQHF. The chain combines TRBV6-5 with TRBJ1-5, with D maybe TRBD1 (6 bases). This CDR3 has 15 residues. Germline-derived CDR1 and CDR2 are MNHEY and SVGAGI. V was trimmed by 10 bases and J by 0 bases, leaving 16 bases between them.

In its sample, this clone was seen once. This chain connects TRBV6-5 to TRBJ1-3; D is unresolved. The V end was cut by 6 bases, the J end by 0 bases, with 12 bases between. The CDR3 sequence is 15 residues long. Germline-derived CDR1 and CDR2 are MNHEY and SVGAGI. The CDR3 DNA is TGTGCCAGCAGGTCTCGAGAGGTCTCTGGAAACACCATATATTTT. Protein sequence: CASRSREVSGNTIYF.